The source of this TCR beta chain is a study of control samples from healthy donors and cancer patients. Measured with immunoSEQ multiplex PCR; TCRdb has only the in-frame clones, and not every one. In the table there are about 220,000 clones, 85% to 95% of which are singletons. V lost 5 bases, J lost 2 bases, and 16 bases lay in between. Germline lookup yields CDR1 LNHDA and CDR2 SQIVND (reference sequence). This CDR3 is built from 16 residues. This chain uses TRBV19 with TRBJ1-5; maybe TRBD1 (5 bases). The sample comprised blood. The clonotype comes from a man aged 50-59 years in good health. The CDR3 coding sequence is TGTGCCAGTAGTCCCCTCCCCAGGGCACGCAATCAGCCCCAGCATTTT. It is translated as CASSPLPRARNQPQHF.